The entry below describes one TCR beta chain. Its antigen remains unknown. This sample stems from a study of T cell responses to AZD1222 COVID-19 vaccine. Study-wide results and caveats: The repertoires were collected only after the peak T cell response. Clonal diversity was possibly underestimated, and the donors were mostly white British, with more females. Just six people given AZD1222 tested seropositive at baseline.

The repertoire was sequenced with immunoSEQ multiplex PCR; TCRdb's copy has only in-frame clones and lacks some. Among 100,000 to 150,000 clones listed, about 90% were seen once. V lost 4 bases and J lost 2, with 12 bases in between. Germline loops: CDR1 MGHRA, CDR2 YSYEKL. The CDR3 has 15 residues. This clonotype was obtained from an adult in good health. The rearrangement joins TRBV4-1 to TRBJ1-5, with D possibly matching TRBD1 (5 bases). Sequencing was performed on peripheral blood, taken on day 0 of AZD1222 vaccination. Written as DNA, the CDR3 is TGCGCCAGCAGCCCGACAGAGAGGGGCAATCAGCCCCAGCATTTT. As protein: CASSPTERGNQPQHF.